There are a few counts of the clone carrying this TCR beta chain. The data stem from a study of regulatory T cells in long-lasting Graves disease. Indicated time point: newly diagnosed GD, antithyroid drugs for less than 3 months. PBMC-extracted RNA yielded the TCR library. Patient provenance is recorded as an endocrinology department in Xi'an, China. From germline, CDR1 is MGHRA and CDR2 YSYEKL. This CDR3 spans 15 amino acids. V shed 1 base and J shed 4 bases, with 12 bases lying between them. CDR3 regions were amplified by Arm-PCR using iRepertoire HTBI primers to build TCR beta libraries. TCRdb analysed the multiplex PCR reads with MiXCR anew, one entry per CDR3 protein. The sample has roughly 320,000 distinct CDR3 sequences; over 15% are singletons. These records were also assigned to another study, of T cells in Graves' hyperthyroidism and ophthalmopathy. This second report adds: Ophthalmopathy, as predicted by the model, came a median approximately 5.9 months after the prediction.

Sample: peripheral blood mononuclear cells (PBMCs), taken at new diagnosis, from a patient treated with antithyroid drugs. The sequence was obtained from a man aged 40-49 years with Graves disease. The rearrangement joins TRBV4-1 to TRBJ2-3; no clear D. The CDR3 DNA sequence: TGCGCCAGCAGCCAAGTGCTTGGTCAGCCAGATACGCAGTATTTT. Amino acids: CASSQVLGQPDTQYF.